Shown below are 32 T cell receptor beta chains from a single sample sequenced in a study of shared clonotypes between healthy human individuals. Clones were read by immunoSEQ multiplex PCR, and TCRdb kept only the in-frame ones, dropping some. The table has millions of clones, roughly 94% seen once; the top ten hold about 1.1%. CD8 cells classed as naive were CD45RO-negative and positively selected for CCR7, excluding terminally differentiated effector memory CD45RA+ cells. Sequenced material: naive CD8+ T cells sorted from blood. These receptor sequences come from a man younger than 35 in good health.

The rearrangement joins TRBV28 to TRBJ2-7, with 7 bases identical to TRBD1. Germline V gene data show CDR1 as MDHEN and CDR2 as SYDVKM. CDR3 size: 15 residues. V lost 10 bases, J lost 2 bases, and 14 bases stayed unmatched. The CDR3 protein is CATTTPGTDAYEQYF. In DNA, the CDR3 is TGTGCCACCACTACCCCCGGGACAGATGCCTACGAGCAGTACTTC.

The J gene is TRBJ2-7, the V gene TRBV27, with D hard to call. The ends were cut back, 0 bases at V and 0 bases at J, with 12 bases in the middle. The V gene's germline CDR1 is MNHEY and CDR2 SMNVEV (reference sequence). The CDR3 is 16 residues long. The CDR3 is CASSLSGPPISYEQYF. CDR3 sequence (DNA): TGTGCCAGCAGTTTATCTGGCCCCCCAATCTCCTACGAGCAGTACTTC.

The V and J genes are TRBV6-1 and TRBJ1-6; D gene uncertain. V lost 2 bases and J lost 14, with 13 bases in between. CDR1 and CDR2 (germline): MNHNS, SASEGT. The CDR3 contains 13 residues. This CDR3 reads CASSEFHPTALHF. CDR3 coding DNA: TGTGCCAGCAGTGAATTTCACCCAACAGCCCTCCACTTT.

V is TRBV4-3 and J is TRBJ1-6, with no clear D. Germline-derived CDR1 and CDR2 are LGHNA and YSLEER. The CDR3 loop spans 15 amino acids. V was cut by 1 base and J by 6 bases, with 10 bases left in between. Here the CDR3 reads CASSQVSEINSPLHF. DNA of the CDR3: TGCGCCAGCAGCCAAGTTTCAGAGATTAATTCACCCCTCCACTTT.

V and J are TRBV14 and TRBJ1-2; D unresolved. V lost 0 bases and J 2 bases, leaving 4 bases between the germline ends. This CDR3 comprises 13 residues. Germline V CDR1 and CDR2: SGHDN, FVKESK. CDR3 nucleotides: TGTGCCAGCAGCCAAGATCAGAACTATGGCTACACCTTC. This codes for CASSQDQNYGYTF.

This chain joins TRBV9 and TRBJ1-5; D is uncertain. V lost 0 bases to trimming and J lost 6 bases, with 7 bases between them. The germline gives CDR1 SGDLS, CDR2 YYNGEE. This CDR3 is 13 amino acids long. Here the CDR3 reads CASSVDGVQPQHF. CDR3 in DNA: TGTGCCAGCAGCGTAGATGGAGTTCAGCCCCAGCATTTT.

Note on this clone: Different DNA sequences within this sample yield the same CDR3. The chain carries TRBV7-9 and TRBJ2-7, with 7 bases that match TRBD2. V shed 0 bases, J shed 2 bases, and the junction held 1 base outside the gene matches. CDR3 length: 14 amino acids. Per the germline V gene, CDR1 is SEHNR and CDR2 is FQNEAQ (reference sequence). CDR3 in amino acids: CASSLAGGTYEQYF. The CDR3 DNA reads as TGTGCCAGCAGCTTAGCGGGGGGGACCTACGAGCAGTACTTC.

The chain joins TRBV4-1 to TRBJ2-1, with TRBD2 identical over 10 bases. V was pared by 2 bases and J by 6 bases, with 7 bases of the junction left unmatched. Looked up from germline, CDR1 is MGHRA and CDR2 is YSYEKL. This CDR3 has 16 amino acids. CDR3: CASSQRPSGSPNEQFF. CDR3 coding DNA: TGCGCCAGCAGCCAAAGGCCTAGCGGGAGTCCCAATGAGCAGTTCTTC.

The chain has TRBV7-8 and TRBJ1-4; 7 nucleotides align to TRBD1. CDR1 and CDR2 from the germline V gene are SGHVS and FQNEAQ. This CDR3 region has 15 residues. V was pared by 4 bases and J by 3 bases, with 5 bases of the junction left unmatched. The CDR3 sequence is CASSSRQGPNEKLFF. CDR3 nucleotides: TGTGCCAGCAGCTCCCGACAGGGCCCTAATGAAAAACTGTTTTTT.

This chain links TRBV29-1 with TRBJ2-1, with D tentatively TRBD2 (5 bases). Trimming left V 4 bases short and J 7 bases short, with 8 bases between. Germline V gene sequence: CDR1 SQVTM, CDR2 ANQGSEA. CDR3 length: 11 amino acids. The DNA of the CDR3 is TGCAGCGTTGGAGGGTTGAATGAGCAGTTCTTC. Translated: CSVGGLNEQFF.

The rearrangement joins TRBV18 to TRBJ2-5; the D is unclear. CDR3 length: 15 amino acids. Germline V gives CDR1 KGHSH, CDR2 LQKENI. V shed 2 bases and J shed 3 bases, with 13 bases lying between them. For the CDR3, the DNA is TGTGCCAGCTCACCAGGGCATAATTTCGAAGAGACCCAGTACTTC. This codes for CASSPGHNFEETQYF.

The chain joins TRBV25-1 to TRBJ2-1; D is possibly TRBD2 (5 bases). This CDR3 comprises 18 residues. Germline lookup yields CDR1 MGHDK and CDR2 SYGVNS. Trimming pared 2 bases from V and 5 bases from J, leaving 22 bases between. In DNA form, the CDR3 reads TGTGCCAGCAGTGAACAGGACGTCGGAGGAGCTCTAAACAATGAGCAGTTCTTC. Amino acid sequence: CASSEQDVGGALNNEQFF.

The chain joins TRBV28 to TRBJ1-4, with TRBD1 identical over 7 bases. CDR1 is MDHEN, CDR2 SYDVKM, per germline. The CDR3 runs 17 residues. Losses at the gene ends were 5 bases for V and 1 base for J; bases not matched to a gene: 10. CDR3 DNA sequence: TGTGCCAGCAGTCCCCGGGGAGGGGGCCGAACTAATGAAAAACTGTTTTTT. It specifies CASSPRGGGRTNEKLFF.

This clone was observed once. The rearrangement links TRBV27 to TRBJ1-6; D remains ambiguous. This CDR3 spans 14 amino acids. Per the germline V gene, CDR1 is MNHEY and CDR2 is SMNVEV (reference sequence). V lost 2 bases and J lost 8, with 10 bases in between. CDR3 DNA: TGTGCCAGCAGTTTAGGTCCGAACTATTCACCCCTCCACTTT. This translates into CASSLGPNYSPLHF.

This chain connects TRBV6-1 to TRBJ1-3, with 10 bases identical to TRBD1. Trimming removed 1 base from V and 8 bases from J; junction bases left unmatched: 2. Per germline, CDR1 MNHNS and CDR2 SASEGT. This CDR3 spans 14 amino acids. CDR3 DNA sequence: TGTGCCAGCAGTGAAGGGACAGGGGGTTACACCATATATTTT. Translation gives CASSEGTGGYTIYF.

The V gene is TRBV7-9, the J gene TRBJ2-7; weak D call: TRBD1 (5 bases). This CDR3 comprises 14 residues. Per the germline V gene, CDR1 is SEHNR and CDR2 is FQNEAQ (reference sequence). Trimming cost V 5 bases and J 3 bases, with 14 bases left between them. In DNA form, the CDR3 reads TGTGCCAGCAGCCCAAGGACACAAAACTACGAGCAGTACTTC. It is translated as CASSPRTQNYEQYF.

V gene TRBV27 combines with J gene TRBJ2-7; 7 nucleotides agree with TRBD1. The germline CDR1 and CDR2 sequences are MNHEY and SMNVEV (reference sequence). The V gene end was trimmed by 2 bases and the J gene end by 3 bases; junction bases not matched to a gene: 4. CDR3 length: 14 residues. As DNA, the CDR3 is TGTGCCAGCAGTTTAGTTTACAGGGGCTACGAGCAGTACTTC. Its protein product is CASSLVYRGYEQYF.

The genes are TRBV11-2 and TRBJ2-5, with 10 bases matching TRBD1. This CDR3 comprises 15 residues. The germline V gene has CDR1 SGHAT and CDR2 FQNNGV. The V gene end was trimmed by 5 bases and the J gene end by 2 bases; junction bases not matched to a gene: 5. This chain's CDR3 is CASSSGTGEQETQYF. The CDR3 region has the DNA TGTGCCAGCAGCAGCGGGACAGGGGAACAAGAGACCCAGTACTTC. The complete variable domain, with remaining parts taken from reference TRBV11-2 and TRBJ2-5, reads EAGVAQSPRYKIIEKRQSVAFWCNPISGHATLYWYQQILGQGPKLLIQFQNNGVVDDSQLPKDRFSAERLKGVDSTLKIQPAKLEDSAVYLCASSSGTGEQETQYFGPGTRLLVL.

The chain joins TRBV4-1 to TRBJ1-3, with D maybe TRBD1 (5 bases). The CDR3 has 14 amino acids. Germline CDR1 and CDR2: MGHRA and YSYEKL. Deletions cut 4 bases from V and 2 bases from J, with 9 bases between. CDR3 amino acids: CASSLRQTGNTIYF. CDR3 DNA sequence: TGCGCCAGCAGCCTGCGACAGACTGGAAACACCATATATTTT.

The gene calls are TRBV28 and TRBJ2-5, with TRBD2 identical over 10 bases. The J call is in doubt because the DNA end fits TRBJ2-7 better. Germline values: CDR1 MDHEN, CDR2 SYDVKM. The CDR3 length is 16 residues. CDR3 nucleotide sequence: TGTGCCAGCAGTGCCTACGAGCGGGGGGGTCCCTACGAGCAGTACTTC. Translating it yields CASSAYERGGPYEQYF.

The rearrangement links TRBV19 to TRBJ1-1; TRBD1 is a possible D gene (5 bases). Germline loops: CDR1 LNHDA, CDR2 SQIVND (reference sequence). Trimming removed 6 bases at V and 4 bases at J, with 12 bases between. This CDR3 has 13 amino acids. Written as DNA, the CDR3 is TGTGCCAGTAGAAGAGGGGTAAGCACTGAAGCTTTCTTT. Encoded protein: CASRRGVSTEAFF.

The chain carries TRBV7-9 and TRBJ2-2, with TRBD2 identical over 11 bases. Germline V gives CDR1 SEHNR, CDR2 FQNEAQ (reference sequence). V trimming: 5 bases; J trimming: 7 bases; junction bases outside the gene matches: 9. CDR3 size: 16 residues. The CDR3 loop is CASSALAGGPIGELFF. CDR3 DNA sequence: TGTGCCAGCAGCGCATTAGCGGGAGGGCCCATCGGGGAGCTGTTTTTT.

V and J are TRBV2 and TRBJ2-1; TRBD1 matches at 8 bases. This CDR3 has 14 residues. The trim removed 8 bases at V and 7 bases at J, leaving 10 bases unmatched. Germline V gene data show CDR1 as SNHLY and CDR2 as FYNNEI. CDR3 sequence: CASLYQGAINEQFF. The DNA of the CDR3 is TGTGCCAGCCTCTACCAGGGGGCAATAAATGAGCAGTTCTTC.

The chain carries TRBV2 and TRBJ2-1; 7 bases map to TRBD1. The J segment lost 9 bases and the V segment lost 5 bases, leaving 13 bases of the junction unmatched. The CDR3 consists of 15 residues. From germline, CDR1 is SNHLY and CDR2 FYNNEI. This chain's CDR3 is CASSSTGTVNGEQFF. Here the CDR3 DNA reads TGTGCCAGCAGTTCAACCGGGACAGTAAACGGTGAGCAGTTCTTC.

This CDR3 reads CASSEAGAGGRGEQYF. In nucleotides, the CDR3 is TGTGCCAGCAGTGAAGCGGGAGCGGGAGGGCGGGGCGAGCAGTACTTC. V and J are TRBV6-1 and TRBJ2-7; 10 positions match TRBD2. The CDR3 has 16 residues. The germline V gene encodes CDR1 MNHNS and CDR2 SASEGT. V dropped 0 bases and J dropped 6; count of bases not matched to a gene: 8.

This clone was found once. The J gene is TRBJ1-5, the V gene TRBV4-1; the D is unclear. Germline lookup yields CDR1 MGHRA and CDR2 YSYEKL. V dropped 1 base and J dropped 9 bases, with 13 bases sitting between them. The CDR3 runs to 14 residues. The CDR3 bases are TGCGCCAGCAGCCAAGCGGCCGGGGATGCGCCCCAGCATTTT. Protein product: CASSQAAGDAPQHF.

The V gene is TRBV10-2, the J gene TRBJ2-1; D is ambiguous. V was cut by 4 bases and J by 6 bases, with 7 bases left in between. The CDR3 runs 12 residues. Per germline, CDR1 WSHSY and CDR2 SAAADI. CDR3 protein: CASSVGINEQFF. CDR3 sequence (DNA): TGCGCCAGCAGTGTAGGGATCAATGAGCAGTTCTTC.

The chain joins TRBV4-3 to TRBJ2-3, with D unclear. V lost 1 base and J lost 7, with 18 bases in between. From germline, CDR1 is LGHNA and CDR2 YSLEER. This CDR3 is built from 16 residues. This CDR3 is CASSQGAPSGAYTQYF. CDR3 nucleotide sequence: TGCGCCAGCAGCCAAGGGGCCCCTTCGGGTGCATATACGCAGTATTTT.

The J gene is TRBJ2-2, the V gene TRBV9; D uncertain. The CDR3 is 15 amino acids. Germline CDR1 is SGDLS and CDR2 is YYNGEE. V lost 0 bases and J lost 6, with 12 bases in between. Here the CDR3 reads CASSVGGLSPGELFF. The CDR3 DNA sequence: TGTGCCAGCAGCGTAGGCGGCCTCAGTCCCGGGGAGCTGTTTTTT.

This chain connects TRBV2 to TRBJ2-2; perhaps TRBD2 as D (5 bases). The CDR3 is made up of 16 amino acids. The germline V gene has CDR1 SNHLY and CDR2 FYNNEI. With 4 bases removed from V and 0 bases from J, the gap between germline ends came to 12 bases. The CDR3 DNA sequence: TGTGCCAGCAGTGCCCCGGGAACTTCGAACACCGGGGAGCTGTTTTTT. This sequence encodes CASSAPGTSNTGELFF. Complete variable domain (other parts from reference TRBV2 and TRBJ2-2): EPEVTQTPSHQVTQMGQEVILRCVPISNHLYFYWYRQILGQKVEFLVSFYNNEISEKSEIFDDQFSVERPDGSNFTLKIRSTKLEDSAMYFCASSAPGTSNTGELFFGEGSRLTVL.

The V gene is TRBV6-6, the J gene TRBJ2-5; D is possibly TRBD2 (5 bases). The ends were cut back, 10 bases at V and 4 bases at J, with 7 bases in the middle. Germline values: CDR1 MNHNY, CDR2 SVGAGI (reference sequence). This CDR3 spans 10 amino acids. This chain's CDR3 is CATEGETQYF. CDR3 nucleotides: TGTGCCACCGAGGGAGAGACCCAGTACTTC.

The V call is TRBV9, the J call TRBJ2-7; D gene unclear. The V and J ends lost 3 bases and 2 bases respectively, with 3 bases between them. CDR1 and CDR2 (germline): SGDLS, YYNGEE. The CDR3 covers 11 residues. CDR3 protein: CASSGTYEQYF. The CDR3 region has the DNA TGTGCCAGCAGCGGGACCTACGAGCAGTACTTC.